The next 28 T cell receptor beta chains were all read from a single sample in a study of control samples from healthy donors and cancer patients. Some clones are missing from TCRdb's copy, which holds only in-frame ones; the method was immunoSEQ multiplex PCR. The sample lists 350,000 to 450,000 clones, approximately 90% occurring once. Input material: PBMCs. Receptor source: a man between 40 and 49 years old with head and neck cancer.

This clone turned up a few times. V gene TRBV6-4 combines with J gene TRBJ2-2; D ambiguous. This CDR3 region has 15 residues. Germline V CDR1 and CDR2: MRHNA, SNTAGT. V lost 3 bases, J lost 2 bases, and 10 bases lay in between. The CDR3 here is CASSEEVSNTGELFF. As DNA, the CDR3 is TGTGCCAGCAGTGAAGAAGTTTCTAACACCGGGGAGCTGTTTTTT.

The chain combines TRBV3-1 (or the pseudogene TRBV3-2) with TRBJ2-5, with D possibly being TRBD1 (6 bases). The CDR3 totals 12 residues. Trimming removed 3 bases at V and 6 bases at J, with 8 bases between. Per germline, CDR1 LGHDT and CDR2 YNNKEL (reference sequence). In DNA form, the CDR3 reads TGTGCCAGCAGCCAGGACAGAAAGACCCAGTACTTC. Translated: CASSQDRKTQYF.

The genes are TRBV5-1 and TRBJ2-7; 10 bases agree with TRBD1. Germline values: CDR1 SGHRS, CDR2 YFSETQ. The CDR3 has 13 residues. After removal of 3 bases from V and 7 bases from J, the junction contained 4 bases not matched to a gene. CDR3 amino acids: CASSSDRGREQYF. The CDR3 DNA follows: TGCGCCAGCAGCTCGGACAGGGGGAGAGAGCAGTACTTC. Full variable domain (rest looked up from reference TRBV5-1 and TRBJ2-7): KAGVTQTPRYLIKTRGQQVTLSCSPISGHRSVSWYQQTPGQGLQFLFEYFSETQRNKGNFPGRFSGRQFSNSRSEMNVSTLELGDSALYLCASSSDRGREQYFGPGTRLTVT.

The chain has TRBV11-1 and TRBJ2-1; no reliable D call. Trimming pared 10 bases from V and 10 bases from J, leaving 14 bases between. Germline assignment: CDR1 SGHAT and CDR2 FQDESV (reference sequence). The CDR3 spans 11 residues. This CDR3 reads CATANRAEQFF. CDR3 nucleotide sequence: TGTGCCACTGCAAATAGAGCGGAGCAGTTCTTC.

This clone was recorded once. The rearrangement uses TRBV19 and TRBJ1-6; weak D call: TRBD1 (5 bases). Between the trimmed V and J ends, which lost 7 bases and 10 bases, there was a span of 17 bases. This CDR3 comprises 14 residues. CDR1 and CDR2 from the germline V gene are LNHDA and SQIVND (reference sequence). The DNA for the CDR3 is TGTGCCAGTAATCATTTTCAGGGTGGATCACCCCTCCACTTT. Encoded protein: CASNHFQGGSPLHF.

This sequence joins TRBV3-1 (or the pseudogene TRBV3-2) and TRBJ1-2; D gene uncertain. V lost 0 bases and J lost 8, with 13 bases in between. The CDR3 loop spans 14 amino acids. Germline V gene sequence: CDR1 LGHDT, CDR2 YNNKEL (reference sequence). CDR3 sequence: CASSQDTVSGGYTF. For the CDR3, the DNA is TGTGCCAGCAGCCAAGATACCGTGTCGGGAGGCTACACCTTC.

The genes are TRBV4-1 and TRBJ1-1; D ambiguous. Germline V gene data show CDR1 as MGHRA and CDR2 as YSYEKL. This CDR3 has 15 residues. The V end was cut by 4 bases, the J end by 5 bases, with 17 bases between. This chain's CDR3 is CASSLPGPRGTEAFF. The DNA of the CDR3 is TGCGCCAGCAGCCTCCCCGGGCCACGAGGGACTGAAGCTTTCTTT.

The chain employs TRBV5-1 and TRBJ1-3; possibly TRBD1 for D (5 bases). The CDR3 totals 14 residues. Germline CDR1 and CDR2: SGHRS and YFSETQ. The V end lost 4 bases, the J end lost 4 bases, and 12 bases lay between the germline ends. This CDR3 reads CASSEGVTGNTIYF. The CDR3 coding sequence is TGCGCCAGCAGCGAAGGGGTGACGGGAAACACCATATATTTT.

The chain links TRBV7-9 to TRBJ2-7, with D perhaps TRBD2 (6 bases). The CDR3 loop spans 14 amino acids. Germline lookup yields CDR1 SEHNR and CDR2 FQNEAQ (reference sequence). The V end lost 6 bases, the J end lost 6 bases, and 18 bases lay between the germline ends. CDR3 sequence: CASSIGGKGSEQYF. The CDR3, as DNA: TGTGCCAGCAGTATCGGGGGAAAGGGCAGCGAGCAGTACTTC. Full variable domain (remainder filled in from reference TRBV7-9 and TRBJ2-7): DTGVSQNPRHKITKRGQNVTFRCDPISEHNRLYWYRQTLGQGPEFLTYFQNEAQLEKSRLLSDRFSAERPKGSFSTLEIQRTEQGDSAMYLCASSIGGKGSEQYFGPGTRLTVT.

The chain is built from TRBV6-2 or TRBV6-3 and TRBJ1-5; maybe TRBD1 (6 bases). Germline assignment: CDR1 MNHEY and CDR2 SVGEGT. V lost 5 bases and J 6 bases, leaving 14 bases between the germline ends. CDR3 length equals 14 residues. The CDR3 loop reads CASSTDQGFQPQHF. The CDR3 nucleotides are TGTGCCAGCAGTACAGATCAGGGGTTTCAGCCCCAGCATTTT.

The V and J genes are TRBV19 and TRBJ2-7; a possible D gene is TRBD2 (6 bases). CDR3 length equals 14 residues. Germline CDR1 reads LNHDA; CDR2 reads SQIVND (reference sequence). V was trimmed by 3 bases and J by 5 bases, leaving 14 bases between them. CDR3 amino acids: CASSMERWGDEQYF. For the CDR3, the DNA is TGTGCCAGTAGTATGGAGCGGTGGGGGGACGAGCAGTACTTC.

The chain combines TRBV9 with TRBJ2-1; no clear D. The germline V gene encodes CDR1 SGDLS and CDR2 YYNGEE. V lost 4 bases and J lost 6, with 17 bases in between. The CDR3 is 15 amino acids. The CDR3 bases are TGTGCCAGCAGCTTCAGTTCTGGGGAAAGCAATGAGCAGTTCTTC. Protein product: CASSFSSGESNEQFF. The full variable domain, with the rest looked up from reference TRBV9 and TRBJ2-1, is DSGVTQTPKHLITATGQRVTLRCSPRSGDLSVYWYQQSLDQGLQFLIQYYNGEERAKGNILERFSAQQFPDLHSELNLSSLELGDSALYFCASSFSSGESNEQFFGPGTRLTVL.

This chain connects TRBV10-3 to TRBJ1-1, with D possibly TRBD1 on 5 matching bases. This CDR3 has 13 amino acids. Germline-derived CDR1 and CDR2 are ENHRY and SYGVKD. Trimming cost V 6 bases and J 4 bases, with 12 bases left between them. CDR3 nucleotides: TGTGCCATCAGAGGGGACTGGGGCACTGAAGCTTTCTTT. Translating gives CAIRGDWGTEAFF.

For the CDR3, the DNA is TGTGCCAGCAGTTTTTCGGGACAGGGAAGAAACACCATATATTTT. Protein product: CASSFSGQGRNTIYF. The chain recombines TRBV28 with TRBJ1-3, with TRBD1 identical over 9 bases. The germline gives CDR1 MDHEN, CDR2 SYDVKM. J was trimmed by 5 bases and V by 3 bases; bases with no gene match: 5. The CDR3 runs to 15 residues.

In its sample, this clone was seen a few times. The V call is TRBV4-1, the J call TRBJ2-3; 7 bases are shared with TRBD2. The CDR3 length is 17 residues. V trimming: 2 bases; J trimming: 2 bases; junction bases outside the gene matches: 10. The germline gives CDR1 MGHRA, CDR2 YSYEKL. The CDR3 DNA reads as TGCGCCAGCAGCCAACTCGGACTAGTTCCCCCCACAGATACGCAGTATTTT. Amino acid sequence: CASSQLGLVPPTDTQYF.

The chain carries TRBV27 and TRBJ2-6; no definite D call. Per germline, CDR1 MNHEY and CDR2 SMNVEV (reference sequence). CDR3 length equals 15 residues. Trimming stripped 7 bases from V and 2 bases from J, with 12 bases between. CDR3 bases: TGTGCCAGCACCCCCCTGGACCCTGGGGCCAACGTCCTGACTTTC. Protein product: CASTPLDPGANVLTF.

This rearrangement joins TRBV9 to TRBJ1-3, with TRBD1 matching 7 bases. Per the germline V gene, CDR1 is SGDLS and CDR2 is YYNGEE. Trimming at V came to 0 bases and at J to 1 base, leaving 4 bases not matched to a gene. This CDR3 spans 16 amino acids. This CDR3 reads CASSVVDRVSGNTIYF. DNA of the CDR3: TGTGCCAGCAGCGTAGTAGACAGGGTGTCTGGAAACACCATATATTTT.

The chain uses TRBV7-3 and TRBJ2-7; D remains unclear. V was shortened by 5 bases and J by 5 bases, with 19 bases between the two germline ends. This CDR3 has 15 residues. Germline V gene sequence: CDR1 SGHTA, CDR2 FQGTGA. DNA for the CDR3: TGTGCCAGCAGCCTCCGCCGGACCGGTTCGGACGAGCAGTACTTC. Its translation: CASSLRRTGSDEQYF. Based on the CDR3 plus reference TRBV7-3 and TRBJ2-7, the full variable domain is GAGVSQTPSNKVTEKGKYVELRCDPISGHTALYWYRQSLGQGPEFLIYFQGTGAADDSGLPNDRFFAVRPEGSVSTLKIQRTERGDSAVYLCASSLRRTGSDEQYFGPGTRLTVT.

V is TRBV3-1 (or the pseudogene TRBV3-2) and J is TRBJ2-5, with D unresolved. The germline gives CDR1 LGHDT, CDR2 YNNKEL (reference sequence). Trimming removed 6 bases from V and 3 bases from J, with 5 bases in between. The CDR3 runs 11 residues. CDR3 amino acids: CASRIEETQYF. In DNA, the CDR3 is TGTGCCAGCAGGATAGAAGAGACCCAGTACTTC.

The chain carries TRBV29-1 and TRBJ2-3, with a possible D match to TRBD2 (7 bases). V lost 3 bases to trimming and J lost 1 base, with 14 bases between them. There are 15 residues in the CDR3. Germline CDR1 reads SQVTM; CDR2 reads ANQGSEA. CDR3 loop: CSVEIGGGGTDTQYF. In nucleotides, the CDR3 is TGCAGCGTTGAGATCGGAGGGGGGGGCACAGATACGCAGTATTTT.

The chain links TRBV24-1 to TRBJ1-6; 7 bases align to TRBD1. The germline gives CDR1 KGHDR, CDR2 SFDVKD. The CDR3 is 19 residues long. J gave up 5 bases and V 0 bases, and 12 bases lay outside the gene matches. Here the CDR3 reads CATSDLWPGGFVNNSPLHF. In DNA, the CDR3 is TGTGCCACCAGTGATTTGTGGCCAGGGGGGTTTGTTAATAATTCACCCCTCCACTTT.

The chain links TRBV28 to TRBJ2-3; 7 bases are shared with TRBD1. There are 15 residues in the CDR3. Unmatched junction bases numbered 4, after V lost 4 bases and J lost 0 bases. Germline V CDR1 and CDR2: MDHEN, SYDVKM. The CDR3 reads CASSSGQTSTDTQYF. CDR3 DNA: TGTGCCAGCAGTTCGGGACAGACTAGCACAGATACGCAGTATTTT.

The J gene is TRBJ2-2, the V gene TRBV7-2; D is unresolved. CDR3 length equals 11 residues. V was cut by 4 bases and J by 6 bases, with 3 bases left in between. The germline gives CDR1 SGHTA, CDR2 FQGNSA. The CDR3: CASSSPGELFF. The CDR3 DNA follows: TGTGCCAGCAGCTCCCCCGGGGAGCTGTTTTTT.

The chain couples TRBV9 to TRBJ2-1; 11 positions agree with TRBD2. This CDR3 contains 16 residues. Trimming took 4 bases from V and 12 from J; bases not matched to a gene: 15. From germline, CDR1 is SGDLS and CDR2 YYNGEE. CDR3 nucleotide sequence: TGTGCCAGCAGCTCCACTGGGTTAGCGGGAGGGCCGGGGCAGTTCTTC. Residues: CASSSTGLAGGPGQFF.

The chain joins TRBV5-5 to TRBJ1-5; D call uncertain. Germline V gives CDR1 SGHKS, CDR2 YYEKEE (reference sequence). This CDR3 comprises 13 residues. V lost 4 bases and J lost 5, with 10 bases in between. CDR3 in amino acids: CASSIRWDQPQHF. Written as DNA, the CDR3 is TGTGCCAGCAGCATACGCTGGGATCAGCCCCAGCATTTT. The whole variable domain, remainder taken from reference TRBV5-5 and TRBJ1-5, is DAGVTQSPTHLIKTRGQQVTLRCSPISGHKSVSWYQQVLGQGPQFIFQYYEKEERGRGNFPDRFSARQFPNYSSELNVNALLLGDSALYLCASSIRWDQPQHFGDGTRLSIL.

The chain has TRBV24-1 and TRBJ2-3, with TRBD2 as a possible D gene (7 bases). Germline-derived CDR1 and CDR2 are KGHDR and SFDVKD. The CDR3 spans 15 residues. V was trimmed by 10 bases and J by 4 bases, leaving 20 bases between them. The CDR3 nucleotides read TGTGCCACTGAGACTAGCACGGAGGGGGCAGATACGCAGTATTTT. Encoded protein: CATETSTEGADTQYF.

The rearrangement links TRBV7-9 to TRBJ2-5; D remains ambiguous. The CDR3 is 12 residues long. The germline gives CDR1 SEHNR, CDR2 FQNEAQ (reference sequence). V lost 10 bases, J lost 1 base, and 10 bases lay in between. As DNA, the CDR3 is TGTGCCACCTCCCTGCTCCAAGAGACCCAGTACTTC. Translation gives CATSLLQETQYF.

The rearrangement uses TRBV10-3 and TRBJ2-3, with TRBD2 matching over 8 bases. J was trimmed by 6 bases and V by 2 bases; bases with no gene match: 13. The CDR3 is 17 amino acids. CDR1 is ENHRY and CDR2 is SYGVKD in the germline V gene. CDR3 nucleotide sequence: TGTGCCATCAGTGAGGGTTCGACGGCGGGAGGACCCGATACGCAGTATTTT. It encodes CAISEGSTAGGPDTQYF.